The 14 T cell receptor beta chains reported below all come from one sample, sequenced in a study of T cells after yellow fever vaccination (dated by TCRdb to about 2019). Libraries came from 5' RACE. Data came from an Illumina HiSeq 2500. TCRdb reprocessed the public reads (quality trimming at Q25 with fastp, clone calling with MiXCR) and kept in-frame beta chains. For every CDR3 protein sequence, its rows merge into one entry that carries the most common genes and DNA. The sample table lists hundreds of thousands of distinct CDR3 sequences, about 14% of them with a count of one. Around an eighth of the sample comes from the top ten. Interpreted using the paper, the treatment or condition label stands for: live attenuated yellow fever vaccine strain. Sample: PBMCs, taken on the day of the yellow fever booster vaccination. The receptor set was obtained from a man aged 25-45 years who received the YFV17D yellow fever vaccine.

This clonotype was counted a few times. The J gene is TRBJ1-5, the V gene TRBV9; a possible D gene is TRBD1 (5 bases). Germline loops: CDR1 SGDLS, CDR2 YYNGEE. Trimming took off 0 bases at V and 4 bases at J, with 11 bases between the two ends. The CDR3 runs 15 residues. The CDR3 spells CASSVEPGFNQPQHF. The CDR3 DNA reads as TGTGCCAGCAGCGTAGAGCCAGGGTTTAATCAGCCCCAGCATTTT.

Only a few counts were recorded for this clonotype. The chain combines TRBV6-2 or TRBV6-3 with TRBJ1-1, with D perhaps matching TRBD1 (6 bases). The germline V gene encodes CDR1 MNHEY and CDR2 SVGEGT. There are 15 residues in the CDR3. Trimming took 2 bases from V and 6 from J, leaving 16 bases between them. The CDR3 region has the DNA TGTGCCAGCAGTTACCCGGGACACCGCTTCCCTGAAGCTTTCTTT. It codes for CASSYPGHRFPEAFF.

This clonotype turned up a few times. This chain uses TRBV7-2 with TRBJ2-1; 8 nucleotides align to TRBD2. The CDR3 totals 15 residues. V dropped 5 bases and J dropped 9; count of bases not matched to a gene: 12. CDR1 is SGHTA, CDR2 FQGNSA, per germline. CDR3 sequence: CASSRRGAGVGEQFF. CDR3 sequence (DNA): TGTGCCAGCAGCCGCCGGGGAGCGGGAGTGGGTGAGCAGTTCTTC.

In its sample, this clonotype was seen a few times. The CDR3 reads CASSHRLAPSSYNEQFF. As DNA, the CDR3 is TGTGCCAGCAGCCACCGACTAGCGCCGAGCTCCTACAATGAGCAGTTCTTC. The chain links TRBV7-9 to TRBJ2-1, with TRBD2 matching over 8 bases. CDR3 length equals 17 residues. The V segment lost 5 bases and the J segment 0 bases; nucleotides outside the gene matches: 9. Germline CDR1 and CDR2: SEHNR and FQNEAQ (reference sequence).

This clonotype has only a few counts. This chain connects TRBV6-1 to TRBJ1-2; D might be TRBD1 (5 bases). There are 13 residues in the CDR3. V was clipped by 3 bases and J by 4 bases, with 9 bases between them. The germline V gene has CDR1 MNHNS and CDR2 SASEGT. The chain's CDR3 is CASSEGLSYGYTF. DNA for the CDR3: TGTGCCAGCAGTGAGGGGCTTAGCTATGGCTACACCTTC.

Only a few counts were recorded for this clonotype. The chain joins TRBV19 to TRBJ1-2; a possible D gene is TRBD1 (6 bases). Deletions cut 6 bases from V and 7 bases from J, with 12 bases between. This CDR3 has 12 residues. Germline V lookup: CDR1 LNHDA, CDR2 SQIVND (reference sequence). DNA for the CDR3: TGTGCCAGTAGGTCCGGAGGGGGTGGCTACACCTTC. Protein product: CASRSGGGGYTF. The variable domain in full, completed from reference TRBV19 and TRBJ1-2, reads DGGITQSPKYLFRKEGQNVTLSCEQNLNHDAMYWYRQDPGQGLRLIYYSQIVNDFQKGDIAEGYSVSREKKESFPLTVTSAQKNPTAFYLCASRSGGGGYTFGSGTRLTVV.

This clonotype was found many times. The chain uses TRBV2 and TRBJ2-5; possible D gene TRBD1, 5 bases. The CDR3 consists of 13 residues. Germline lookup yields CDR1 SNHLY and CDR2 FYNNEI. Trimming took off 7 bases at V and 5 bases at J, with 14 bases between the two ends. The CDR3 reads CASIRVESETQYF. The CDR3 bases are TGTGCCAGCATCAGGGTTGAGTCGGAGACCCAGTACTTC.

This clonotype turned up a few times. The chain joins TRBV18 to TRBJ1-1; 8 bases are a match to TRBD1. The CDR3 contains 14 residues. Per the germline V gene, CDR1 is KGHSH and CDR2 is LQKENI. Trimming removed 2 bases from V and 4 bases from J; junction bases left unmatched: 3. Here the CDR3 reads CASSPNGQGTEAFF. CDR3 sequence (DNA): TGTGCCAGCTCACCAAATGGACAGGGCACTGAAGCTTTCTTT.

A few counts support this clonotype. The CDR3 sequence: CASSEEGRGNTIYF. CDR3 sequence (DNA): TGTGCCAGCAGTGAGGAAGGCAGAGGAAACACCATATATTTT. The genes are TRBV2 and TRBJ1-3; the D is unclear. The ends were cut back, 3 bases at V and 4 bases at J, with 10 bases in the middle. Looked up from germline, CDR1 is SNHLY and CDR2 is FYNNEI. The CDR3 runs to 14 residues.

As to this clonotype: A read error may produce the germline difference seen at one junction end. This sequence joins TRBV18 and TRBJ2-7; 9 bases align to TRBD1. This CDR3 has 13 residues. Germline CDR1 KGHSH, CDR2 LQKENI. The CDR3 protein is CASGTGTSDEQYF. For the CDR3, the DNA is TGTGCCAGTGGGACAGGGACCTCCGACGAGCAGTACTTC.

This clonotype was counted only a few times. This chain joins TRBV24-1 and TRBJ2-1; D remains unclear. The CDR3 sequence is 13 residues long. Trimming pared 1 base from V and 5 bases from J, leaving 5 bases between. Germline V lookup: CDR1 KGHDR, CDR2 SFDVKD. In nucleotides, the CDR3 is TGTGCCACCAGTGATTTTGGCGACAATGAGCAGTTCTTC. Translation: CATSDFGDNEQFF.

V usage is TRBV15 and J usage is TRBJ2-7; D assignment may be TRBD1 or TRBD2 (5 bases each). The V end was cut by 9 bases, the J end by 3 bases, with 15 bases between. Germline CDR1 is LNHNV and CDR2 is YYDKDF (reference sequence). This CDR3 has 13 amino acids. CDR3 sequence (DNA): TGTGCCACTTCTTCCGGGGCTTACTACGAGCAGTACTTC. Protein: CATSSGAYYEQYF.

The gene calls are TRBV20-1 and TRBJ2-3; 12 nucleotides match TRBD2. J was trimmed by 3 bases and V by 6 bases; bases with no gene match: 7. The CDR3 is 15 residues long. In germline, CDR1 is DFQATT, CDR2 SNEGSKA (reference sequence). Written as DNA, the CDR3 is TGCAGTGCACAGACTAGCGGGAGAGGAACAGATACGCAGTATTTT. Residues: CSAQTSGRGTDTQYF.

This chain joins TRBV6-2 or TRBV6-3 and TRBJ2-5, with 8 bases matching TRBD1. J gave up 4 bases and V 4 bases, and 8 bases lay outside the gene matches. The CDR3 is made up of 15 amino acids. Germline V CDR1 and CDR2: MNHEY, SVGEGT. In DNA, the CDR3 is TGTGCCAGCAGTTCTACCGGGACAGGTCGAGAGACCCAGTACTTC. Translated: CASSSTGTGRETQYF.